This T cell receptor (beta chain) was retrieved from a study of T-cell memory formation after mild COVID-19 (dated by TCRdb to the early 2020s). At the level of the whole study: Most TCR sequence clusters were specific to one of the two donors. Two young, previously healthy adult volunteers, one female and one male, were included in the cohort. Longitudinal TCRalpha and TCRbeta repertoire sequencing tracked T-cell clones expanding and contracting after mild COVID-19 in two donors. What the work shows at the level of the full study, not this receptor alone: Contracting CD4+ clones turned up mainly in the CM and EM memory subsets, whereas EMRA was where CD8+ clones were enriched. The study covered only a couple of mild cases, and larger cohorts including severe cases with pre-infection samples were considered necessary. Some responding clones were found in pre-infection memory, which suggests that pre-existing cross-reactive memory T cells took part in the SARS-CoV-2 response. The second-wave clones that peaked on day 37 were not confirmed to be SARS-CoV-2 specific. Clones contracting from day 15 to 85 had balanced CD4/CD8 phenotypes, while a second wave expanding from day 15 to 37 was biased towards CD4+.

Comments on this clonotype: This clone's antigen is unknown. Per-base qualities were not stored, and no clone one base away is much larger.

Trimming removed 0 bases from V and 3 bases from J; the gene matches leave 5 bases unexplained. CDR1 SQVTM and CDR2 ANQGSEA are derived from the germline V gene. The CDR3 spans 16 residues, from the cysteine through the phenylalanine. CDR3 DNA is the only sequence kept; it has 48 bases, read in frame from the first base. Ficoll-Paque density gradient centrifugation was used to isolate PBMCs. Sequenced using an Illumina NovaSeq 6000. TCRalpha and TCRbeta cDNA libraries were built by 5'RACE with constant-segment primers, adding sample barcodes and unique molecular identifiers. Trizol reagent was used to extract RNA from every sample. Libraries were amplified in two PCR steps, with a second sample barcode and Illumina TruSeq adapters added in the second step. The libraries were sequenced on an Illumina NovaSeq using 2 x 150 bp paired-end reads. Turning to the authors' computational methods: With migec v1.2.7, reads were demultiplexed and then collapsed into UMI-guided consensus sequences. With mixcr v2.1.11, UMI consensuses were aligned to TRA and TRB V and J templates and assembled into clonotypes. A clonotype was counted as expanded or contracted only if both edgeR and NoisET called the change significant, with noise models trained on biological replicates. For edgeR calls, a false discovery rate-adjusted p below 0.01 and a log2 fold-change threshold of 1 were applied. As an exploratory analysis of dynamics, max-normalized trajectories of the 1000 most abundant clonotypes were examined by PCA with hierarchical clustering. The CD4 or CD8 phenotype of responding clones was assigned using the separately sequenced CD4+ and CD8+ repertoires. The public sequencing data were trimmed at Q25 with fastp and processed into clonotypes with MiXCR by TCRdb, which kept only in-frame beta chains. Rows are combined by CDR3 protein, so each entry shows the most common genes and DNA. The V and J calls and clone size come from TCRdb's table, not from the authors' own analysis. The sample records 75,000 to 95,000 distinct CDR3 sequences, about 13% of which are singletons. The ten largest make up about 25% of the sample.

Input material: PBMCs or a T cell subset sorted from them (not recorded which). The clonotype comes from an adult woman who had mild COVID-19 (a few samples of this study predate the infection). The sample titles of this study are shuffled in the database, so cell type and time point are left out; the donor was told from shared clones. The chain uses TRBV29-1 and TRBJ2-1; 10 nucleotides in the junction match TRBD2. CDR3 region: CSVEDPASGSYNEQFF. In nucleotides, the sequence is TGCAGCGTTGAAGATCCGGCTAGCGGGAGCTACAATGAGCAGTTCTTC.